The source of this T cell receptor beta chain is a study of OX40 agonist ivuxolimab in advanced cancers. Study information: Earlier anti-PD-1, anti-PD-L1 or anti-CTLA-4 therapy was permitted; 40% had received some.

Repertoires were generated with immunoSEQ multiplex PCR, while TCRdb's copy carries only in-frame clones and drops some. This sample yields around 67,000 clones, of which approximately 80% are seen a single time; less than 0.9% belongs to the top ten. Overall study results and limits: Dose levels from 0.1 to 3.0 mg/kg saw CD4+ and CD8+ blood T cells expand clonally by week 6. Average numbers of expanded clones were greater in CD8+ T cells than in CD4+.

Samples of blood were obtained at baseline, on cycle 4 day 1, and on cycle 7 day 1. With regard to this clone: Its antigen is unknown. Other nucleotide sequences in the sample specify the same CDR3.

V was clipped by 3 bases and J by 6 bases; unmatched bases: 8. Germline CDR1 and CDR2: GTSNPN and SVGIG (reference sequence). CDR3 length: 14 amino acids. The chain employs TRBV30 and TRBJ2-3; 8 bases agree with TRBD2. The starting material was CD4+ or CD8+ T cells sorted from blood, obtained in a trial of the OX40 agonist ivuxolimab. The receptor's source is an adult with an advanced solid tumor such as melanoma, head and neck, liver or kidney cancer. Here the CDR3 reads CAWRDRTSRDTQYF. In DNA, the CDR3 is TGTGCCTGGAGGGACCGGACTAGCCGGGATACGCAGTATTTT.